The rows below give T cell receptor beta chains drawn from one sample of a study of cytotoxic CD8 clonotypes in ibrutinib-treated CLL. Here immunoSEQ multiplex PCR was the method, and the copy in TCRdb shows in-frame clones only, minus some. This sample has 45,000 or so clones, with more than 55% found just once. The sequences come from PBMCs, collected after 24 months of ibrutinib treatment. These receptors were obtained from a human donor with chronic lymphocytic leukemia. The CDR3 runs from the conserved cysteine through the conserved F or W. Each record gives: CDR3 DNA, CDR3 protein, J gene, D gene, clone size, V gene. A D gene is named only where the DNA matches it firmly. Expanded clones get a size class; other rows say once, few or many, or leave the size out.

CDR3 DNA: TGCGCCAGCAGCCGCGGAGGGGTAGCGCGAGATACGCAGTATTTT
CDR3 protein: CASSRGGVARDTQYF
J gene: TRBJ2-3
D gene: -
clone size: once
V gene: TRBV5-1

CDR3 DNA: TGTGCCAGCAGTGTCAACCCGTTGGTGACGCAGTATTTT
CDR3 protein: CASSVNPLVTQYF
J gene: TRBJ2-3
D gene: -
clone size: -
V gene: TRBV2

CDR3 DNA: TGTGCCAGTAGTATTGCCAACTACAATGAGCAGTTCTTC
CDR3 protein: CASSIANYNEQFF
J gene: TRBJ2-1
D gene: -
clone size: -
V gene: TRBV19

CDR3 DNA: TGTGCCAGCAGCCGCAGTCGGGGGGCTGGGGGCTATGGCTACACCTTC
CDR3 protein: CASSRSRGAGGYGYTF
J gene: TRBJ1-2
D gene: -
clone size: -
V gene: TRBV27

CDR3 DNA: TGCGCCAGCAGCTTGGCCGGGTCTAGCGGGGCTAGCTCCTACAATGAGCAGTTCTTC
CDR3 protein: CASSLAGSSGASSYNEQFF
J gene: TRBJ2-1
D gene: TRBD2
clone size: once
V gene: TRBV5-1

CDR3 DNA: TGTGCCAGCAGTGCCGGGACTAGCGGCTACGAGCAGTACTTC
CDR3 protein: CASSAGTSGYEQYF
J gene: TRBJ2-7
D gene: TRBD2
clone size: -
V gene: TRBV7-9

CDR3 DNA: TGCGCCAGCAGCCAAGATCGGGCGGTACCAAATGAAAAACTGTTTTTT
CDR3 protein: CASSQDRAVPNEKLFF
J gene: TRBJ1-4
D gene: -
clone size: -
V gene: TRBV4-1

CDR3 DNA: TGTGCCAGCAGTGAAAGAGCCTTGAACACTGAAGCTTTCTTT
CDR3 protein: CASSERALNTEAFF
J gene: TRBJ1-1
D gene: -
clone size: -
V gene: TRBV25-1

CDR3 DNA: TGTGCCAGCAGCCAGACAGCCTCGGGGCCCCAGCATTTT
CDR3 protein: CASSQTASGPQHF
J gene: TRBJ1-5
D gene: -
clone size: -
V gene: TRBV14

CDR3 DNA: TGTGCCAGCAGCCGACAGGGGTACGAGCAGTACTTC
CDR3 protein: CASSRQGYEQYF
J gene: TRBJ2-7
D gene: TRBD1
clone size: few
V gene: TRBV14

CDR3 DNA: TGTGCCAGCAGTGCCGAGCGGGGGGGCCCCTACAATGAGCAGTTCTTC
CDR3 protein: CASSAERGGPYNEQFF
J gene: TRBJ2-1
D gene: TRBD2
clone size: few
V gene: TRBV2

CDR3 DNA: TGTGCCACCAGCCCCCAGGGGGGGCGACGGGACACTGAAGCTTTCTTT
CDR3 protein: CATSPQGGRRDTEAFF
J gene: TRBJ1-1
D gene: TRBD1
clone size: -
V gene: TRBV15

CDR3 DNA: TGTGCCAGCAGTGAGGGGGGAACCTACGAGCAGTACTTC
CDR3 protein: CASSEGGTYEQYF
J gene: TRBJ2-7
D gene: -
clone size: -
V gene: TRBV6-1

CDR3 DNA: TGTGCCAGCAGTCCTACGGGGGGACCATACGAGCAGTACTTC
CDR3 protein: CASSPTGGPYEQYF
J gene: TRBJ2-7
D gene: TRBD2
clone size: -
V gene: TRBV2

CDR3 DNA: TGTGCCAGCAGCTTGTTTAGCGGGGGAGCCCAAGAGACCCAGTACTTC
CDR3 protein: CASSLFSGGAQETQYF
J gene: TRBJ2-5
D gene: TRBD2
clone size: -
V gene: TRBV5-6

CDR3 DNA: TGTGCCAGCAGCTCGCGCCTGACTAGCGGGGGCGCGGATACGCAGTATTTT
CDR3 protein: CASSSRLTSGGADTQYF
J gene: TRBJ2-3
D gene: TRBD2
clone size: -
V gene: TRBV5-4

CDR3 DNA: TGTGCCAGCAGTGAAATTTGGGGGGCCTCTGGGGCCAACGTCCTGACTTTC
CDR3 protein: CASSEIWGASGANVLTF
J gene: TRBJ2-6
D gene: -
clone size: -
V gene: TRBV6-1

CDR3 DNA: TGTGCCAGCAGCTTGGGCCAGGGAGACGGCTACACCTTC
CDR3 protein: CASSLGQGDGYTF
J gene: TRBJ1-2
D gene: -
clone size: -
V gene: TRBV5-6

CDR3 DNA: TGTGCCAGTAGTATCCTGTTCAATGAGCAGTTCTTC
CDR3 protein: CASSILFNEQFF
J gene: TRBJ2-1
D gene: -
clone size: -
V gene: TRBV19

CDR3 DNA: TGTGCCAGCAGGACAGGGGTTAGCACAGATACGCAGTATTTT
CDR3 protein: CASRTGVSTDTQYF
J gene: TRBJ2-3
D gene: TRBD1
clone size: -
V gene: TRBV6-1

CDR3 DNA: TGTGCCAGTAGTATAAGGGGGGGGGACTTCCCCCAGTACTTC
CDR3 protein: CASSIRGGDFPQYF
J gene: TRBJ2-7
D gene: -
clone size: once
V gene: TRBV19

CDR3 DNA: TGTGCCAGCAGCACCAGACTTCTACCAAATCAGCCCCAGCATTTT
CDR3 protein: CASSTRLLPNQPQHF
J gene: TRBJ1-5
D gene: -
clone size: -
V gene: TRBV11-2